This T cell receptor (beta chain) derives from a study of T cell changes during pregnancy in multiple sclerosis. The CDR3 spans 18 residues. Trimming removed 5 bases from V and 4 bases from J; junction bases left unmatched: 12. Germline CDR1 SGHNT, CDR2 YENEEA. Profiled with immunoSEQ multiplex PCR; TCRdb holds only in-frame clones, not every one. The data hold some 67,000 clones, with about 90% observed a single time. This clonotype was sampled from a female donor with multiple sclerosis, enrolled in a pregnancy study. The sample consisted of peripheral blood, taken after pregnancy. The rearrangement uses TRBV11-3 and TRBJ2-5; 14 bases match TRBD2. This CDR3 is CASSPRSGTSGRGETQYF. In nucleotides, the CDR3 is TGTGCCAGCAGCCCACGATCCGGGACTAGCGGGAGAGGAGAGACCCAGTACTTC.